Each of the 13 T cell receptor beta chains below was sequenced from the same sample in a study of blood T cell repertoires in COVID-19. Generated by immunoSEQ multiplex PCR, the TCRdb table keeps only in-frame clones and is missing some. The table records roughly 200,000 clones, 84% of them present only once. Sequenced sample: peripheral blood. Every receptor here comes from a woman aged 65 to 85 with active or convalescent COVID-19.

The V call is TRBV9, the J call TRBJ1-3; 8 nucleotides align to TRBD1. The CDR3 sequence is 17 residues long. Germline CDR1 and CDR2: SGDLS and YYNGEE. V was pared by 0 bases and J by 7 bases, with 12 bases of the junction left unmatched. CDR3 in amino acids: CASSVAPIGQGTNTIYF. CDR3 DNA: TGTGCCAGCAGCGTAGCCCCAATCGGACAGGGTACGAACACCATATATTTT. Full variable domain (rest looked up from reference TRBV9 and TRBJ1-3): DSGVTQTPKHLITATGQRVTLRCSPRSGDLSVYWYQQSLDQGLQFLIQYYNGEERAKGNILERFSAQQFPDLHSELNLSSLELGDSALYFCASSVAPIGQGTNTIYFGEGSWLTVV.

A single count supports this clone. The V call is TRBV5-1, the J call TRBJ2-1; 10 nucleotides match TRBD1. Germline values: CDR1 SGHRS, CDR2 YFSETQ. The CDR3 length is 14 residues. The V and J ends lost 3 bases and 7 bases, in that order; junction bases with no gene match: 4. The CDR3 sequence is CASSWRGQGNEQFF. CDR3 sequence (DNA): TGCGCCAGCAGCTGGAGGGGACAGGGGAATGAGCAGTTCTTC.

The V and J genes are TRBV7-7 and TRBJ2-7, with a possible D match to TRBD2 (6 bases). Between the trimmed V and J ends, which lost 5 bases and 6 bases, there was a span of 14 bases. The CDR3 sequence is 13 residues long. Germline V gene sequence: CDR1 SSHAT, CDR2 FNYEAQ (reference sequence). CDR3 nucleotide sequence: TGTGCCAGCAGCCCACACACGGAGGGCGAGCAGTACTTC. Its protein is CASSPHTEGEQYF.

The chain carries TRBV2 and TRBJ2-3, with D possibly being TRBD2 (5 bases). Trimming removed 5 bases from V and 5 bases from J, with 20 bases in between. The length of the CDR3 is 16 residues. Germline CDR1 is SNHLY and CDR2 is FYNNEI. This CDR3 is CASSHALGAAGDTQYF. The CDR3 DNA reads TGTGCCAGCAGTCACGCCCTAGGAGCCGCGGGAGATACGCAGTATTTT.

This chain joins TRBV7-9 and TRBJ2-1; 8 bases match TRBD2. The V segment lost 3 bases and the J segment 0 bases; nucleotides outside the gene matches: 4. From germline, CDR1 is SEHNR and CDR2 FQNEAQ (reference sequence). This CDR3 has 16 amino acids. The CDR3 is CASSFRSGSSYNEQFF. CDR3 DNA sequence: TGTGCCAGCAGCTTTAGGAGCGGGAGCTCCTACAATGAGCAGTTCTTC.

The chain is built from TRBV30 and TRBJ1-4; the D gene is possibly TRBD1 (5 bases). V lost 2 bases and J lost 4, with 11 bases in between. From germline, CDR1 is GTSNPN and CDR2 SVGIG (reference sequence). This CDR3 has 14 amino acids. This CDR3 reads CAWSFRGGNEKLFF. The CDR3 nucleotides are TGTGCCTGGAGTTTCCGGGGGGGTAATGAAAAACTGTTTTTT.

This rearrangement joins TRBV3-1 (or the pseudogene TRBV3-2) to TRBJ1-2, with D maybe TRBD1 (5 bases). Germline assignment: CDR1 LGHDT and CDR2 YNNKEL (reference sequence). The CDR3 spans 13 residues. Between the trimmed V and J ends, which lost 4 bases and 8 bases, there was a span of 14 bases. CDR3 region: CASSPPVGHGYTF. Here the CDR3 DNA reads TGTGCCAGCAGCCCACCCGTTGGACACGGCTACACCTTC.

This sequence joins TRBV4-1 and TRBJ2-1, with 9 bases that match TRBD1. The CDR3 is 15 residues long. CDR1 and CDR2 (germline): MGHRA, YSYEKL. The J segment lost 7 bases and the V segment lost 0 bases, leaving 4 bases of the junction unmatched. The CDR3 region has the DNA TGCGCCAGCAGCCAAGAAGGGACAGGGAGGAATGAGCAGTTCTTC. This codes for CASSQEGTGRNEQFF.

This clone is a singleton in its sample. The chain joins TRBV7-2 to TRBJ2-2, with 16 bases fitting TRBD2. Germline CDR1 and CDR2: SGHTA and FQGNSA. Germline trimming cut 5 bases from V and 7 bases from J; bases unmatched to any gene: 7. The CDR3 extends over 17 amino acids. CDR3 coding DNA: TGTGCCAGCAGCCAAAGGGGACTAGCGGGAGGGAACGGGGAGCTGTTTTTT. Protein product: CASSQRGLAGGNGELFF.

The chain's CDR3 is CATSRALLAERGWSDSNEQFF. CDR3 nucleotide sequence: TGTGCCACCAGCAGAGCTCTTCTAGCGGAGAGAGGTTGGTCGGATTCCAATGAGCAGTTCTTC. The chain has TRBV15 and TRBJ2-1; TRBD2 matches at 7 bases. The CDR3 runs 21 residues. V lost 1 base and J lost 6; bases outside the gene matches: 24. In germline, CDR1 is LNHNV, CDR2 YYDKDF (reference sequence). Complete variable domain (other parts from reference TRBV15 and TRBJ2-1): DAMVIQNPRYQVTQFGKPVTLSCSQTLNHNVMYWYQQKSSQAPKLLFHYYDKDFNNEADTPDNFQSRRPNTSFCFLDIRSPGLGDTAMYLCATSRALLAERGWSDSNEQFFGPGTRLTVL.

The CDR3 region is CASDRSTDTQYF. CDR3 coding DNA: TGTGCCAGCGACAGGTCCACAGATACGCAGTATTTT. The rearrangement uses TRBV12-3 or TRBV12-4 and TRBJ2-3; possibly TRBD1 for D (6 bases). V was pared by 8 bases and J by 2 bases, with 8 bases between. The CDR3 loop spans 12 amino acids.

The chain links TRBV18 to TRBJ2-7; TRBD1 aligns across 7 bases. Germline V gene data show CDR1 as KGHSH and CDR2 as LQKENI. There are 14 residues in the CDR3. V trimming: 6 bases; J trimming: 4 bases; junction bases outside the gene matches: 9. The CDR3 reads CASSPGTAMYEQYF. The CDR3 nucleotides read TGTGCCAGCTCCCCCGGGACAGCTATGTACGAGCAGTACTTC.

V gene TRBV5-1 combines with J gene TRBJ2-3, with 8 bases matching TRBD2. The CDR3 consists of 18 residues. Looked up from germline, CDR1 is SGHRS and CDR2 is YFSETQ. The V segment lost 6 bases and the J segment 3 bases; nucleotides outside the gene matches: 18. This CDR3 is CASKAGKLSGSWTDTQYF. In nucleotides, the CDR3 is TGCGCCAGCAAGGCAGGGAAACTAAGCGGGAGCTGGACAGATACGCAGTATTTT.